Reported below is one T cell receptor (beta chain). Its antigen is not identified. This sample stems from a study of neoadjuvant anti-PD-1 for oral cavity cancer. As for the study in general: Patients without progression got a fourth dose around day 43. Points from the study as a whole: With three patients per group, TCR findings need larger cohorts.

Indicated time point: after neoadjuvant nivolumab, at surgical resection. Patients had newly diagnosed, untreated stage II-IVA oral cavity squamous cell carcinoma. The CDR3 extends over 14 amino acids. Trimming took 6 bases from V and 5 from J; bases not matched to a gene: 5. CDR1 and CDR2 (germline): WSHSY, SAAADI. PBMC libraries mostly used roughly 480 ng of input genomic DNA, with six replicates per sample. Clones were sequenced by immunoSEQ multiplex PCR, and TCRdb holds only the in-frame ones, with some missing. This table has approximately 43,000 clones, 60% to 80% appearing once. The sequencing used PBMCs, collected after nivolumab (anti-PD-1) treatment. The receptor was isolated from a person aged 35 to 85 with oral cavity squamous cell carcinoma. This chain joins TRBV10-2 and TRBJ2-2, with 8 bases fitting TRBD1. The CDR3 protein is CASRDRASTGELFF. The DNA for the CDR3 is TGCGCCAGCAGGGACAGGGCTAGTACCGGGGAGCTGTTTTTT.